The rows below give T cell receptor beta chains drawn from one sample of a study of cytomegalovirus exposure and HLA in healthy donors. Data came from immunoSEQ multiplex PCR; TCRdb stores just in-frame clones and leaves some out. Found here are fewer than 250,000 clones, around 79% of them singletons; the top ten hold about 0.22%. The specimen sequenced was PBMCs. These receptors were collected from a girl aged 2-10 years in good health and CMV-seronegative. The CDR3 runs from the conserved cysteine through the conserved F or W. Each record gives: D gene, J gene, clone size, V gene, CDR3 DNA, CDR3 protein. A D gene is named only where the DNA matches it firmly. A clone size is listed for some rows: how often the clone was seen (once, few, many), or a class if it is expanded.

d_gene: NA
j_gene: TRBJ2-1
abundance: once
v_gene: TRBV25-1
CDR3nt: TGTGCCGGCAGGGGGGCCGGGGCGCACTACAATGAGCAGTTCTTC
CDR3aa: CAGRGAGAHYNEQFF

d_gene: TRBD1
j_gene: TRBJ2-5
abundance: NA
v_gene: TRBV19
CDR3nt: TGTGCCAGTTCCTTCAGGGGGCTCGGGGAGACCCAGTACTTC
CDR3aa: CASSFRGLGETQYF

d_gene: NA
j_gene: TRBJ1-5
abundance: NA
v_gene: TRBV7-3
CDR3nt: TGTGCCAGCAGCTTAACGGCGGATAGCAATCAGCCCCAGCATTTT
CDR3aa: CASSLTADSNQPQHF

d_gene: NA
j_gene: TRBJ1-1
abundance: NA
v_gene: TRBV5-1
CDR3nt: TGCGCCAGCAGCTTGGTGGGCACTTCAACGGCTGAAGCTTTCTTT
CDR3aa: CASSLVGTSTAEAFF

d_gene: NA
j_gene: TRBJ1-2
abundance: NA
v_gene: TRBV30
CDR3nt: TGTGCCTGGAGTGTACAGGGTTGGGGGAACTATGGCTACACCTTC
CDR3aa: CAWSVQGWGNYGYTF

d_gene: NA
j_gene: TRBJ2-7
abundance: few
v_gene: TRBV6-5
CDR3nt: TGTGCCAGCAACCAGGCCCTCTACGAGCAGTACTTC
CDR3aa: CASNQALYEQYF

d_gene: NA
j_gene: TRBJ2-7
abundance: NA
v_gene: TRBV6-1
CDR3nt: TGTGCCAGCAGTGAAGCGCTTCGGGGGTACGAGCAGTACTTC
CDR3aa: CASSEALRGYEQYF

d_gene: NA
j_gene: TRBJ1-3
abundance: NA
v_gene: TRBV6-1
CDR3nt: TGTGCCAGCAGTGCCAATCCAGGGGACTCTGGAAACACCATATATTTT
CDR3aa: CASSANPGDSGNTIYF

d_gene: NA
j_gene: TRBJ2-2
abundance: NA
v_gene: TRBV19
CDR3nt: TGTGCCAGTAGTTGGGGAGCCACCGGGGAGCTGTTTTTT
CDR3aa: CASSWGATGELFF

d_gene: NA
j_gene: TRBJ1-2
abundance: NA
v_gene: TRBV4-2
CDR3nt: TGTGCCAGCAGCCAAGATGCCGACAGGTCAATCTATGGCTACACCTTC
CDR3aa: CASSQDADRSIYGYTF